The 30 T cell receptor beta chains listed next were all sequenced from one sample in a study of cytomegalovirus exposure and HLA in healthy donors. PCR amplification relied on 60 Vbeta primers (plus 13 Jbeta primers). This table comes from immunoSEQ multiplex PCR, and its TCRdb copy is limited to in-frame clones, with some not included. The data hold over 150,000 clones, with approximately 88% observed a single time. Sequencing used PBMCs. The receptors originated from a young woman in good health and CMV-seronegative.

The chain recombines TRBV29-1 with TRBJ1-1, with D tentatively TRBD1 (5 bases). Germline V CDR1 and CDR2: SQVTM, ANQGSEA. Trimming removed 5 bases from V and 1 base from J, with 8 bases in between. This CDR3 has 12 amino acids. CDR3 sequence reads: CSVIQENTEAFF. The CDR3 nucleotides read TGCAGCGTTATACAGGAGAACACTGAAGCTTTCTTT.

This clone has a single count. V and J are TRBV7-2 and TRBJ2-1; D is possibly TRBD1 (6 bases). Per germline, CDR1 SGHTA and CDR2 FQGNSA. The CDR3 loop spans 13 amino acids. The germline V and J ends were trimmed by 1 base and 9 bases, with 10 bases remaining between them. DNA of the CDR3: TGTGCCAGCAGCTTAGACAGGGTTGGTGAGCAGTTCTTC. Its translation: CASSLDRVGEQFF.

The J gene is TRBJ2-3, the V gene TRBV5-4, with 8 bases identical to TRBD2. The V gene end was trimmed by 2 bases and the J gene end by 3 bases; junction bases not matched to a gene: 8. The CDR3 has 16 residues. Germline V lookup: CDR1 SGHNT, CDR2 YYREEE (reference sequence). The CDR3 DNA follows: TGTGCCAGCAGCTTAAAGCTAAGCGGGGGAACAGATACGCAGTATTTT. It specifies CASSLKLSGGTDTQYF.

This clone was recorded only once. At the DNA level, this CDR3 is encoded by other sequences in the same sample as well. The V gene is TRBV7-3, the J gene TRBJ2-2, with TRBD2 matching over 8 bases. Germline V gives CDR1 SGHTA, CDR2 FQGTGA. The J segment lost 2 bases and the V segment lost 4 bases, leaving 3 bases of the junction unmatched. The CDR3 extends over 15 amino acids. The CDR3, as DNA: TGTGCCAGCAGCTCCGGACTAGCCAACACCGGGGAGCTGTTTTTT. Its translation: CASSSGLANTGELFF.

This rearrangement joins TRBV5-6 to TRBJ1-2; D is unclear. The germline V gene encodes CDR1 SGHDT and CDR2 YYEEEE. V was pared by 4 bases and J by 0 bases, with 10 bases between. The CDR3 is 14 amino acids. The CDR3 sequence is CASSPNSANYGYTF. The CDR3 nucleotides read TGTGCCAGCAGCCCCAACTCGGCTAACTATGGCTACACCTTC.

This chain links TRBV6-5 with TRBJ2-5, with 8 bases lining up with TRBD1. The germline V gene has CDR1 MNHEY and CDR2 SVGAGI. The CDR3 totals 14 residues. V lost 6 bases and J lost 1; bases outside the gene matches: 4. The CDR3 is CASRGTGGQETQYF. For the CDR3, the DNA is TGTGCCAGCAGGGGAACAGGGGGCCAAGAGACCCAGTACTTC.

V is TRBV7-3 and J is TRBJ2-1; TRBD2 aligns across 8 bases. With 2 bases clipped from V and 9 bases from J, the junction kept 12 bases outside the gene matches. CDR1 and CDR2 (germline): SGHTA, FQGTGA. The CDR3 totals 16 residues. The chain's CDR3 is CASSLWSGGPVGEQFF. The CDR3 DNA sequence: TGTGCCAGCAGCTTATGGTCGGGAGGGCCGGTTGGTGAGCAGTTCTTC.

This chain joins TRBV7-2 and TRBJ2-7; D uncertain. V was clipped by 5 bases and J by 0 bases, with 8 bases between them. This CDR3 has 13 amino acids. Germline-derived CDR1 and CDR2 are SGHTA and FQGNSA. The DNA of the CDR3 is TGTGCCAGCAGCCCACACCCCTCCTACGAGCAGTACTTC. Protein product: CASSPHPSYEQYF.

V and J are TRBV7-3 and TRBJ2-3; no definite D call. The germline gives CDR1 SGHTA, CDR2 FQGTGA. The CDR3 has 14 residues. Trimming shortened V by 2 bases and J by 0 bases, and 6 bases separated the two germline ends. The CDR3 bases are TGTGCCAGCAGCTTAGCGGTCAGCACAGATACGCAGTATTTT. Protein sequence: CASSLAVSTDTQYF.

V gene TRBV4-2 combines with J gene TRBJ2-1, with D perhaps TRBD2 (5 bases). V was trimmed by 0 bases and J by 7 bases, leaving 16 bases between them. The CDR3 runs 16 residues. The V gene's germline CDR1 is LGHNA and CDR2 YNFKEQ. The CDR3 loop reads CASSQDGRLRRNEQFF. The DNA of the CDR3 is TGTGCCAGCAGCCAAGATGGTAGACTTAGGAGGAATGAGCAGTTCTTC.

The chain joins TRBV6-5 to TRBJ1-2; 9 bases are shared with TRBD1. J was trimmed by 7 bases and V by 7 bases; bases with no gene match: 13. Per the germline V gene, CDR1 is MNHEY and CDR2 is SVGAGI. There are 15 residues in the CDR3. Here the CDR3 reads CASTPLGDREPGYTF. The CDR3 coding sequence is TGTGCCAGCACCCCCCTGGGGGACAGGGAGCCTGGCTACACCTTC.

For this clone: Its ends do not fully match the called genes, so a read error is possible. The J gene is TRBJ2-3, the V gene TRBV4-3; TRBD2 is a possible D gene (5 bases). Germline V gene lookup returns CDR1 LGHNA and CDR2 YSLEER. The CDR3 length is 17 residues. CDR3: CASSQDSRALGEDTQCF. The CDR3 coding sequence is TGCGCCAGCAGCCAAGATTCGAGGGCCCTCGGGGAAGATACGCAGTGTTTT.

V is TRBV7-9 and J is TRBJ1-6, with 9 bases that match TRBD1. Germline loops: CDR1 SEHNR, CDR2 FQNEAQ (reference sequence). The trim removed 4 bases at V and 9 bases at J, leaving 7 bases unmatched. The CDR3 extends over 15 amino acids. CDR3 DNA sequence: TGTGCCAGCAGCTCCCGTGGGACAGGGACTTCACCCCTCCACTTT. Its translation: CASSSRGTGTSPLHF.

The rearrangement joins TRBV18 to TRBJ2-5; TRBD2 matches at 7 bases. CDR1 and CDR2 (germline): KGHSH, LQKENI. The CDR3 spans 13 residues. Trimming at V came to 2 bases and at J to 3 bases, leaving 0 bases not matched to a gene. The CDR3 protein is CASSPGLEETQYF. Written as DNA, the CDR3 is TGTGCCAGCTCACCAGGACTAGAAGAGACCCAGTACTTC.

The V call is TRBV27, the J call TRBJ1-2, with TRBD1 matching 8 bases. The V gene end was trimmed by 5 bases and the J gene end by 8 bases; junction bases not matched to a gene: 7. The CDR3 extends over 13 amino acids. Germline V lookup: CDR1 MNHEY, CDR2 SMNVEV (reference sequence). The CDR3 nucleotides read TGTGCCAGCAGTCCCCTACAGGGGGGAGGCTACACCTTC. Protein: CASSPLQGGGYTF.

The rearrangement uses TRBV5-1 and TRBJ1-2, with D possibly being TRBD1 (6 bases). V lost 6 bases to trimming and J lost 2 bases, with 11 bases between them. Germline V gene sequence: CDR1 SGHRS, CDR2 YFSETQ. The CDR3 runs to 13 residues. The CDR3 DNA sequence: TGCGCCAGCACATACACAGGGAACTATGGCTACACCTTC. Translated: CASTYTGNYGYTF.

The CDR3 sequence is CASRAGGTGDYEQYF. The CDR3 coding sequence is TGTGCCAGCAGGGCTGGGGGGACAGGGGATTACGAGCAGTACTTC. The V gene is TRBV28, the J gene TRBJ2-7, with 10 bases aligning to TRBD1. CDR1 is MDHEN and CDR2 is SYDVKM in the germline V gene. The J segment lost 4 bases and the V segment lost 6 bases, leaving 9 bases of the junction unmatched. This CDR3 is built from 15 residues.

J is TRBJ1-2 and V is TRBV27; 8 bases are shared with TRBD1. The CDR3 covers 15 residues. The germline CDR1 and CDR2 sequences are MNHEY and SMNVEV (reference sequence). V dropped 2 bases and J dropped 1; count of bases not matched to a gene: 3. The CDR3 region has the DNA TGTGCCAGCAGTTTAGACAGGGGAGGTAACTATGGCTACACCTTC. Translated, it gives CASSLDRGGNYGYTF.

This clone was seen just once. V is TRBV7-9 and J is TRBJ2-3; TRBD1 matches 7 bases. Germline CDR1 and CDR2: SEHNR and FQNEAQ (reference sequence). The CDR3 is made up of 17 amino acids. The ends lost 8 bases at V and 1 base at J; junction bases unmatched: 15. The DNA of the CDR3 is TGTGCCAGCCCCACCGAGAGGAGCACAGGGGGCACAGATACGCAGTATTTT. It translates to CASPTERSTGGTDTQYF.

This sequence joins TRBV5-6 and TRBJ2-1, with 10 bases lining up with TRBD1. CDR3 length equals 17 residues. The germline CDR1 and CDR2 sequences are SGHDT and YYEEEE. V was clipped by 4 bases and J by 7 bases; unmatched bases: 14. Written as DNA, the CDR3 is TGTGCCAGCAGCCCGGGCTGGCGGGACAGGGGATATAATGAGCAGTTCTTC. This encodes CASSPGWRDRGYNEQFF.

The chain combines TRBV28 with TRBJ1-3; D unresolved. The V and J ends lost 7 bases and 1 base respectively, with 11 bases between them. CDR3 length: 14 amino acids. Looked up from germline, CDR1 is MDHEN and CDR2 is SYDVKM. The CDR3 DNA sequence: TGTGCCAGCACCAATAGCGGGTCTGGAAACACCATATATTTT. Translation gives CASTNSGSGNTIYF. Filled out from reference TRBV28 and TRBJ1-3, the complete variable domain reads DVKVTQSSRYLVKRTGEKVFLECVQDMDHENMFWYRQDPGLGLRLIYFSYDVKMKEKGDIPEGYSVSREKKERFSLILESASTNQTSMYLCASTNSGSGNTIYFGEGSWLTVV.

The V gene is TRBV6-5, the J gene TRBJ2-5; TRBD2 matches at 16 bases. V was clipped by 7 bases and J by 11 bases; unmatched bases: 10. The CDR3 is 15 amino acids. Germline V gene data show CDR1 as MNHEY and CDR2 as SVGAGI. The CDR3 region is CASKGLAGGPGEQYF. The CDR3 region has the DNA TGTGCCAGCAAGGGACTAGCGGGAGGGCCTGGTGAGCAGTACTTC.

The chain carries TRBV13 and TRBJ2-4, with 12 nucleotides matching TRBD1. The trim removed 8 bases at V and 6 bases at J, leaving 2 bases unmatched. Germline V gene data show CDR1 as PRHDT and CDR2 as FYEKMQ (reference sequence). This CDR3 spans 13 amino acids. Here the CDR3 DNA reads TGTGCCAGCCGGGACAGGGGGCGAAACATTCAGTACTTC. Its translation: CASRDRGRNIQYF.

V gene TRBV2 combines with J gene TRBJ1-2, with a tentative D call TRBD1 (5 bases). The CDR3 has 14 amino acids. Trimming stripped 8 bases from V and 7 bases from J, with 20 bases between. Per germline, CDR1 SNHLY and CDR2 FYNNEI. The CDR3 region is CASVRDSRGSGYTF. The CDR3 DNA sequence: TGTGCCAGCGTCCGGGACTCTCGCGGGTCTGGCTACACCTTC.

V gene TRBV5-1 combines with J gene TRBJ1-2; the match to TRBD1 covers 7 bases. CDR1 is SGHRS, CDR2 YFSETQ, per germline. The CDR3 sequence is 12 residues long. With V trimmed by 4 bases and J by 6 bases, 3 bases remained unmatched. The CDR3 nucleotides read TGCGCCAGCAGCCCCACAGGGGATGGCTACACCTTC. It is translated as CASSPTGDGYTF.

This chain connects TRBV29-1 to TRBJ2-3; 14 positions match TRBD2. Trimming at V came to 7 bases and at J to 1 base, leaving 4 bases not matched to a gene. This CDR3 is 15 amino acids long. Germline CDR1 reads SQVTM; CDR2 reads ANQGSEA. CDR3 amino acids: CSGRLAGGGTDTQYF. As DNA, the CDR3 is TGCAGCGGCAGACTAGCGGGGGGGGGCACAGATACGCAGTATTTT.

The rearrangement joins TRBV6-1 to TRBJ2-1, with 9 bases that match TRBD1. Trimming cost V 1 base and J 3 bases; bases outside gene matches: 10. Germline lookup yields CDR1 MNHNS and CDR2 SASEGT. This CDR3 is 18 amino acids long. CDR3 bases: TGTGCCAGCAGTGAAGGGGGTCTGGGGACAGGGTACTACAATGAGCAGTTCTTC. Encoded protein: CASSEGGLGTGYYNEQFF.

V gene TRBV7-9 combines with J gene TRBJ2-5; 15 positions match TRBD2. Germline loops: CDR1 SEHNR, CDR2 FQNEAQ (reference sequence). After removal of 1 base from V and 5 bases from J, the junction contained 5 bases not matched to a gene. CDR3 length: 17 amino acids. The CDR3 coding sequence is TGTGCCAGCAGCTTAGGAGGACTAGCGGGGGGGCTGGAGACCCAGTACTTC. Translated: CASSLGGLAGGLETQYF. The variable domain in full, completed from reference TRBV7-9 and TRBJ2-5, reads DTGVSQNPRHKITKRGQNVTFRCDPISEHNRLYWYRQTLGQGPEFLTYFQNEAQLEKSRLLSDRFSAERPKGSFSTLEIQRTEQGDSAMYLCASSLGGLAGGLETQYFGPGTRLLVL.

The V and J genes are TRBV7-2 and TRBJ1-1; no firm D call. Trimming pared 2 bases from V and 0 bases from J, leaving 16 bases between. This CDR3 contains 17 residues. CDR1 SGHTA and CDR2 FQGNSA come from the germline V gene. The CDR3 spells CASSLKGRRLMNTEAFF. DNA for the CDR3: TGTGCCAGCAGCTTAAAAGGGAGGCGGTTAATGAACACTGAAGCTTTCTTT.

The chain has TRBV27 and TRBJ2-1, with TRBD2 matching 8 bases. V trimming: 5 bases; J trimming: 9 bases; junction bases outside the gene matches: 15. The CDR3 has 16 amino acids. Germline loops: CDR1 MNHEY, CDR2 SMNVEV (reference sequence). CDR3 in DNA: TGTGCCAGCAGTCCCCCCCCGATAGCGGGATCGGTTGAGCAGTTCTTC. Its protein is CASSPPPIAGSVEQFF.